The next 14 T cell receptor beta chains were all read from a single sample in a study of OX40 agonist ivuxolimab in advanced cancers. Some clones are missing from TCRdb's copy, which holds only in-frame ones; the method was immunoSEQ multiplex PCR. The sample records about 150,000 clones, 94% being singletons. Source: CD4+ or CD8+ T cells sorted from blood, taken in a trial of the OX40 agonist ivuxolimab. These receptors all stem from an adult with an advanced solid tumor such as melanoma, head and neck, liver or kidney cancer.

The J gene is TRBJ2-5, the V gene TRBV27, with 9 bases that match TRBD1. Germline values: CDR1 MNHEY, CDR2 SMNVEV (reference sequence). Trimming removed 0 bases from V and 12 bases from J; junction bases left unmatched: 5. This CDR3 has 13 residues. The CDR3 DNA follows: TGTGCCAGCAGTTTATCGGTGTGGACAGGGGAGTACTTC. Translating gives CASSLSVWTGEYF.

The V and J genes are TRBV10-3 and TRBJ2-1; TRBD2 agrees at 8 bases. Unmatched junction bases numbered 9, after V lost 10 bases and J lost 7 bases. CDR1 and CDR2 (germline): ENHRY, SYGVKD. The CDR3 length is 13 residues. The CDR3 bases are TGTGCCAGCAGCGGGAGAGGTACGAATGAGCAGTTCTTC. Protein: CASSGRGTNEQFF.

This chain uses TRBV11-2 with TRBJ1-1; possibly TRBD1 for D (6 bases). This CDR3 contains 14 residues. The V end was cut by 1 base, the J end by 6 bases, with 12 bases between. The germline V gene has CDR1 SGHAT and CDR2 FQNNGV. The CDR3 here is CASSLGRGAAEAFF. CDR3 sequence (DNA): TGTGCCAGCAGCTTAGGACGGGGGGCCGCTGAAGCTTTCTTT.

The chain uses TRBV18 and TRBJ2-1; 7 bases map to TRBD1. Germline V CDR1 and CDR2: KGHSH, LQKENI. The CDR3 is 12 amino acids. Trimming took 3 bases from V and 13 from J; bases not matched to a gene: 6. The CDR3 DNA follows: TGTGCCAGCTCACCGAACAGGGGACCCCAGTTCTTC. It specifies CASSPNRGPQFF. Supplemented by reference TRBV18 and TRBJ2-1, the full variable domain reads NAGVMQNPRHLVRRRGQEARLRCSPMKGHSHVYWYRQLPEEGLKFMVYLQKENIIDESGMPKERFSAEFPKEGPSILRIQQVVRGDSAAYFCASSPNRGPQFFGPGTRLTVL.

The chain combines TRBV29-1 with TRBJ1-5; 7 bases align to TRBD1. Trimming cost V 6 bases and J 4 bases; bases outside gene matches: 6. CDR3 length: 13 amino acids. Per the germline V gene, CDR1 is SQVTM and CDR2 is ANQGSEA. Here the CDR3 DNA reads TGCAGCGTAGGGACAGCTCAAAATCAGCCCCAGCATTTT. It specifies CSVGTAQNQPQHF.

The J gene is TRBJ1-2, the V gene TRBV18; 7 bases fit TRBD1. Germline-derived CDR1 and CDR2 are KGHSH and LQKENI. CDR3 size: 12 residues. J lost 6 bases, V lost 5 bases, and 3 bases had no gene match. The chain's CDR3 is CASSTGVNGYTF. CDR3 nucleotide sequence: TGTGCCAGCTCAACAGGGGTAAATGGCTACACCTTC.

Remarks on this clone: The sample has other DNA sequences that encode this CDR3 too. The CDR3 protein is CASSLAPLETQYF. CDR3 nucleotides: TGCGCCAGCAGCTTGGCGCCTCTTGAGACCCAGTACTTC. This chain connects TRBV5-1 to TRBJ2-5; D remains unclear. V lost 0 bases and J lost 5, with 8 bases in between. The CDR3 covers 13 residues. Germline CDR1 reads SGHRS; CDR2 reads YFSETQ.

The chain uses TRBV28 and TRBJ2-7; TRBD2 matches at 9 bases. CDR1 and CDR2 from the germline V gene are MDHEN and SYDVKM. The CDR3 is made up of 16 amino acids. The V gene end was trimmed by 2 bases and the J gene end by 2 bases; junction bases not matched to a gene: 7. This chain's CDR3 is CASSLDSGRTPYEQYF. The CDR3 nucleotides read TGTGCCAGCAGTTTAGATAGCGGGAGAACCCCCTACGAGCAGTACTTC.

The chain employs TRBV6-5 and TRBJ2-7, with 8 bases aligning to TRBD1. The CDR3 is 15 residues long. Germline V gene data show CDR1 as MNHEY and CDR2 as SVGAGI. V lost 5 bases to trimming and J lost 1 base; unmatched junction nucleotides: 7. The CDR3 nucleotides are TGTGCCAGCAGTCCGACAGGGGTTCCATCCTACGAGCAGTACTTC. Its translation is CASSPTGVPSYEQYF.

The chain uses TRBV7-6 and TRBJ2-1, with 10 nucleotides matching TRBD2. V lost 1 base, J lost 10 bases, and 10 bases stayed unmatched. Germline values: CDR1 SGHVS, CDR2 FNYEAQ. The CDR3 runs to 16 residues. CDR3 sequence reads: CASSLVWTSGALEQFF. The CDR3 DNA follows: TGTGCCAGCAGCTTAGTCTGGACTAGCGGAGCTCTCGAGCAGTTCTTC.

V and J are TRBV19 and TRBJ2-1; TRBD2 matches 10 bases. Germline loops: CDR1 LNHDA, CDR2 SQIVND (reference sequence). The CDR3 sequence is 17 residues long. V gave up 6 bases and J gave up 0 bases; unmatched junction bases: 8. CDR3 protein: CASRLGLAESSYNEQFF. CDR3 nucleotide sequence: TGTGCCAGTAGACTTGGACTAGCGGAGAGCTCCTACAATGAGCAGTTCTTC.

CDR3 in DNA: TGTGCCAGCAGCTTCTCGACAGGGAGCTATGGCTACACCTTC. Amino acids: CASSFSTGSYGYTF. The chain employs TRBV6-6 and TRBJ1-2; 7 nucleotides agree with TRBD1. The J segment lost 4 bases and the V segment lost 6 bases, leaving 8 bases of the junction unmatched. Germline CDR1 MNHNY, CDR2 SVGAGI (reference sequence). This CDR3 comprises 14 residues.

V is TRBV19 and J is TRBJ2-1; perhaps TRBD1 as D (5 bases). With 3 bases removed from V and 5 bases from J, the gap between germline ends came to 8 bases. Germline loops: CDR1 LNHDA, CDR2 SQIVND (reference sequence). CDR3 length: 13 residues. CDR3 amino acids: CASSIEGDNEQFF. In DNA, the CDR3 is TGTGCCAGTAGTATTGAAGGGGACAATGAGCAGTTCTTC.

The chain employs TRBV25-1 and TRBJ1-2; tentative D call: TRBD1 (6 bases). V was clipped by 1 base and J by 4 bases, with 10 bases between them. In germline, CDR1 is MGHDK, CDR2 SYGVNS. The CDR3 has 14 amino acids. The CDR3 DNA follows: TGTGCCAGCAGTGAATCAGGGGATAGCTATGGCTACACCTTC. Encoded protein: CASSESGDSYGYTF.